This T cell receptor (beta chain) appears in the sequencing data of a study of T cells in tumors after PD-1 blockade. Whole-study context: Patients had no prior checkpoint blockade, systemic immunosuppressants, or anti-cancer therapy within 4 weeks. On average, peripheral blood gave 100,000 to 140,000 TCR templates and over 35,000 unique clonotypes. A subset received ongoing vismodegib 150 mg daily alongside anti-PD-1 therapy.

Profiled with immunoSEQ multiplex PCR; TCRdb holds only in-frame clones, not every one. Altogether about 24,000 clones are present, nearly 85% being singletons, with the ten largest covering approximately 12%. The count of this clone is one. The germline V gene has CDR1 LNHDA and CDR2 SQIVND (reference sequence). CDR3 length equals 14 residues. V was clipped by 3 bases and J by 5 bases, with 13 bases between them. The clonotype comes from a human donor with basal cell carcinoma. Specimen: PBMCs, collected after anti-PD-1 treatment. The chain carries TRBV19 and TRBJ1-1; TRBD1 is a possible D gene (6 bases). CDR3 sequence reads: CASSILGARTEAFF. The CDR3 DNA reads TGTGCCAGTAGTATTCTGGGGGCGCGAACTGAAGCTTTCTTT.